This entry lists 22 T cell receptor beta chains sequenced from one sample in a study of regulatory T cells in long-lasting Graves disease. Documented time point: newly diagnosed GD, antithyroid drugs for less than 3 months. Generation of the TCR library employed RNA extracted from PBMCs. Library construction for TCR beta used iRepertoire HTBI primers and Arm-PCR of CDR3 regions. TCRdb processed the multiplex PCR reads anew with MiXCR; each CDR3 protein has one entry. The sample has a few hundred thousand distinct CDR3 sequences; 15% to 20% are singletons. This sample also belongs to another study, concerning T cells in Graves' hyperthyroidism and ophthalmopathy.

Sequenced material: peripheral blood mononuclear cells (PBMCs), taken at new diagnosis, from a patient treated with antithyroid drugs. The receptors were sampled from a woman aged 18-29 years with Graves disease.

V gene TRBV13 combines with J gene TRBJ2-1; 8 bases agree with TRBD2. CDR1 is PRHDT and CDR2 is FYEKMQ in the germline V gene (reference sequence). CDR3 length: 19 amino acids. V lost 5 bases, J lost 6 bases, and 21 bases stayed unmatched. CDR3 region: CASSLEGLVGTRTPNEQFF. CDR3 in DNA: TGTGCCAGCAGCCTAGAGGGCCTAGTCGGGACTAGAACCCCCAATGAGCAGTTCTTC.

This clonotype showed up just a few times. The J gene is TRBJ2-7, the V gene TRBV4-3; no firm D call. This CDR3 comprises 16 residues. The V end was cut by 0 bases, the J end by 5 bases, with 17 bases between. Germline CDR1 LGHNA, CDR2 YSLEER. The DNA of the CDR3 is TGCGCCAGCAGCCAAGATCTCACGGAGCTGGCCCACGAGCAGTACTTC. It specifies CASSQDLTELAHEQYF.

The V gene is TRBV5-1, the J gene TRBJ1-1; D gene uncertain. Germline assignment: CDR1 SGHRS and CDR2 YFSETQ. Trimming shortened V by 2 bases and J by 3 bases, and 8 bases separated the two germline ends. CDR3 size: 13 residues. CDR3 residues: CASSFNIDTEAFF. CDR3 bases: TGCGCCAGCAGCTTCAATATAGACACTGAAGCTTTCTTT.

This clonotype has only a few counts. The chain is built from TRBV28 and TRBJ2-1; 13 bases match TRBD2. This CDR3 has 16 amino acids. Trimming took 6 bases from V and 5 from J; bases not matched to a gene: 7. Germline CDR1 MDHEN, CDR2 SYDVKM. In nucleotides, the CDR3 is TGTGCCAGCAGCCGGGGACTAGCGGGACCCAACAATGAGCAGTTCTTC. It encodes CASSRGLAGPNNEQFF. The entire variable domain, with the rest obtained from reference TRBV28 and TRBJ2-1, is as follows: DVKVTQSSRYLVKRTGEKVFLECVQDMDHENMFWYRQDPGLGLRLIYFSYDVKMKEKGDIPEGYSVSREKKERFSLILESASTNQTSMYLCASSRGLAGPNNEQFFGPGTRLTVL.

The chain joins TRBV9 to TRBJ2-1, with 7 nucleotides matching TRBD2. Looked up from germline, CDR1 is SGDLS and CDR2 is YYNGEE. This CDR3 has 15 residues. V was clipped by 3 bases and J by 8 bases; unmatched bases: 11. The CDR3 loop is CASSGSSGAGDEQFF. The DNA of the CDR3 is TGTGCCAGCAGCGGATCTAGCGGAGCCGGGGATGAGCAGTTCTTC.

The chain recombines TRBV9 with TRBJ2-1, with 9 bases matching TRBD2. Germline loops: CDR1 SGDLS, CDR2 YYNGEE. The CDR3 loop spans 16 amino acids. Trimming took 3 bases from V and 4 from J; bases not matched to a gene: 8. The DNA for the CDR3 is TGTGCCAGCAGCGGCGAGGGACTAGCAAAATACAATGAGCAGTTCTTC. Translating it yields CASSGEGLAKYNEQFF. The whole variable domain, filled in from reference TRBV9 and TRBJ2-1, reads DSGVTQTPKHLITATGQRVTLRCSPRSGDLSVYWYQQSLDQGLQFLIQYYNGEERAKGNILERFSAQQFPDLHSELNLSSLELGDSALYFCASSGEGLAKYNEQFFGPGTRLTVL.

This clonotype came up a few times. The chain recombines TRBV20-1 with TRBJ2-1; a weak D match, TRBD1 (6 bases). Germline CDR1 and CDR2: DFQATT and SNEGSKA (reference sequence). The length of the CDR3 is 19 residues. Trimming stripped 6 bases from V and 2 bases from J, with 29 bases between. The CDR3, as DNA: TGCAGTGCCTTGGACGTTCGGACAGTTAGCGCGAACGCCTACAATGAGCAGTTCTTC. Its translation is CSALDVRTVSANAYNEQFF.

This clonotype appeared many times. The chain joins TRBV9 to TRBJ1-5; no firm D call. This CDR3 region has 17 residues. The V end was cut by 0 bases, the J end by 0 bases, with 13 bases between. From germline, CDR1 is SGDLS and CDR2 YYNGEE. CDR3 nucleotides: TGTGCCAGCAGCGTAGACATCTTTGGACCTAGCAATCAGCCCCAGCATTTT. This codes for CASSVDIFGPSNQPQHF. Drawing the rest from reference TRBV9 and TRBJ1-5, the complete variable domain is DSGVTQTPKHLITATGQRVTLRCSPRSGDLSVYWYQQSLDQGLQFLIQYYNGEERAKGNILERFSAQQFPDLHSELNLSSLELGDSALYFCASSVDIFGPSNQPQHFGDGTRLSIL.

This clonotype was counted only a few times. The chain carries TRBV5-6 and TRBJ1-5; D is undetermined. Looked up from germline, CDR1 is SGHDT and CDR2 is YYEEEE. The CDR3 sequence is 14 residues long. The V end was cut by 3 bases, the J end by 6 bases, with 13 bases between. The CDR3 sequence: CASSSGPSGQPQHF. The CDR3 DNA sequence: TGTGCCAGCAGCTCGGGCCCGAGCGGTCAGCCCCAGCATTTT.

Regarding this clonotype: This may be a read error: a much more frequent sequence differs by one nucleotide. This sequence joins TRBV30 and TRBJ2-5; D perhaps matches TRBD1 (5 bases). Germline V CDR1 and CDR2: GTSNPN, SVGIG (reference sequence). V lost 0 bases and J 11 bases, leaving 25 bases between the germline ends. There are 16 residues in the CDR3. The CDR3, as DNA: TGTGCCTGGAGTGTACGTGGCAGGGCCTTAGTCAATGAGCAGTACTTC. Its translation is CAWSVRGRALVNEQYF.

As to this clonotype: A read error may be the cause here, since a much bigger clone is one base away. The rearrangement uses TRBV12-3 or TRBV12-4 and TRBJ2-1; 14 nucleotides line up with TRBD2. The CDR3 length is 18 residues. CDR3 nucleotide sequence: TGTGCCAGCAGTTTAGCGGGGACTAGCGGGAGCTCCTACAATGGGCAGTTCTTC. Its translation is CASSLAGTSGSSYNGQFF.

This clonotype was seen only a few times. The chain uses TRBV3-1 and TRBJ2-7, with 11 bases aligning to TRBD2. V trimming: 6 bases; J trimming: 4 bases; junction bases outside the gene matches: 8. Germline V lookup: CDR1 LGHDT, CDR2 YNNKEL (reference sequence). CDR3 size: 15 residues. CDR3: CASSLAGGFVYEQYF. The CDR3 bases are TGTGCCAGCAGTTTAGCGGGAGGGTTTGTTTACGAGCAGTACTTC.

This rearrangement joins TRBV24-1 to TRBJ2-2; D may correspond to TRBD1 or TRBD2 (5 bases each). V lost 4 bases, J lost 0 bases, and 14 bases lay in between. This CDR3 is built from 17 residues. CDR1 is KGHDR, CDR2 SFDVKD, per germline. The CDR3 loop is CATSDPPGTTNTGELFF. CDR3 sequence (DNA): TGTGCCACCAGTGACCCCCCCGGGACGACGAACACCGGGGAGCTGTTTTTT.

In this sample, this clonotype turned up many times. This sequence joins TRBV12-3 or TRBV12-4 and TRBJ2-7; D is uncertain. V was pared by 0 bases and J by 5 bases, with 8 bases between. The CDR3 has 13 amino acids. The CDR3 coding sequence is TGTGCCAGCAGTTTAGCTGGGATCGACGAGCAGTACTTC. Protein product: CASSLAGIDEQYF.

The CDR3 sequence: CSAAGTNTDTQYF. In DNA, the CDR3 is TGCAGTGCAGCCGGGACAAACACAGATACGCAGTATTTT. This sequence joins TRBV20-1 and TRBJ2-3; tentatively, D is TRBD1 (6 bases). The CDR3 runs to 13 residues. Germline-derived CDR1 and CDR2 are DFQATT and SNEGSKA (reference sequence). V was shortened by 6 bases and J by 2 bases, with 12 bases between the two germline ends.

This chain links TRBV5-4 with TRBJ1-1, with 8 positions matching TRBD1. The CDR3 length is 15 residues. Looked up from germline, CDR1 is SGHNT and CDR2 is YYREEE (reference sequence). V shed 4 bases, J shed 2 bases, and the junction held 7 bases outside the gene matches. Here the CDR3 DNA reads TGTGCCAGCAGCCGAGCTGGACAGGGTAACACTGAAGCTTTCTTT. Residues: CASSRAGQGNTEAFF.

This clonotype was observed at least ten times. The chain's CDR3 is CASSPMTGPNEKLFF. The DNA for the CDR3 is TGCGCCAGCAGCCCGATGACAGGGCCGAATGAAAAACTGTTTTTT. The V call is TRBV5-1, the J call TRBJ1-4, with TRBD1 identical over 7 bases. Germline CDR1 is SGHRS and CDR2 is YFSETQ. V shed 4 bases and J 5 bases; nucleotides not matched to a gene: 8. This CDR3 region has 15 residues. The complete variable domain, with remaining parts taken from reference TRBV5-1 and TRBJ1-4, reads KAGVTQTPRYLIKTRGQQVTLSCSPISGHRSVSWYQQTPGQGLQFLFEYFSETQRNKGNFPGRFSGRQFSNSRSEMNVSTLELGDSALYLCASSPMTGPNEKLFFGSGTQLSVL.

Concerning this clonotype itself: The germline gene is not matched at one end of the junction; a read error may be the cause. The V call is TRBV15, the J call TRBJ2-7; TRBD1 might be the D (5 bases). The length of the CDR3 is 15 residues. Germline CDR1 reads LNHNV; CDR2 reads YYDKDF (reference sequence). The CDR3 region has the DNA TGTGCCACCGGCAGAGATTTTTCAGGGTCCTACGAGCAGTACTTC. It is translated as CATGRDFSGSYEQYF.

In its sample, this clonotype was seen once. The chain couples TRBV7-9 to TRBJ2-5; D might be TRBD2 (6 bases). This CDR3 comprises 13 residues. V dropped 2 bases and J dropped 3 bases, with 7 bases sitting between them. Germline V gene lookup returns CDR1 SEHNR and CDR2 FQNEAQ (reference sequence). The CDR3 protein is CASSLWGEETQYF. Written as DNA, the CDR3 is TGTGCCAGCAGCTTATGGGGGGAAGAGACCCAGTACTTC.

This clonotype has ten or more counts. The CDR3 bases are TGTGCCAGCAGGCCAGGGGGCTATGGCTACACCTTC. Translating it yields CASRPGGYGYTF. The chain joins TRBV28 to TRBJ1-2; 7 nucleotides align to TRBD1. The V gene end was trimmed by 6 bases and the J gene end by 4 bases; junction bases not matched to a gene: 2. This CDR3 has 12 amino acids. CDR1 is MDHEN and CDR2 is SYDVKM in the germline V gene.

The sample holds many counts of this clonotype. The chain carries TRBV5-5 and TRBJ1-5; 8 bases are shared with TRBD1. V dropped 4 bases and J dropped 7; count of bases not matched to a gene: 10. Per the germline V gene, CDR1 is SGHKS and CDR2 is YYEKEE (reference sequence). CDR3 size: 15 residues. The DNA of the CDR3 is TGTGCCAGCAGCCCGACAGGGGATTTTGTACAGCCCCAGCATTTT. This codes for CASSPTGDFVQPQHF. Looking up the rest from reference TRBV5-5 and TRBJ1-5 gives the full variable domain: DAGVTQSPTHLIKTRGQQVTLRCSPISGHKSVSWYQQVLGQGPQFIFQYYEKEERGRGNFPDRFSARQFPNYSSELNVNALLLGDSALYLCASSPTGDFVQPQHFGDGTRLSIL.

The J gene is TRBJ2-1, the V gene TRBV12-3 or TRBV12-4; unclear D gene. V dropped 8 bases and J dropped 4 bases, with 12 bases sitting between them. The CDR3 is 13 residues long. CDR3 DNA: TGTGCCAGCTTTCTGGTAGGGTACAATGAGCAGTTCTTC. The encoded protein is CASFLVGYNEQFF.